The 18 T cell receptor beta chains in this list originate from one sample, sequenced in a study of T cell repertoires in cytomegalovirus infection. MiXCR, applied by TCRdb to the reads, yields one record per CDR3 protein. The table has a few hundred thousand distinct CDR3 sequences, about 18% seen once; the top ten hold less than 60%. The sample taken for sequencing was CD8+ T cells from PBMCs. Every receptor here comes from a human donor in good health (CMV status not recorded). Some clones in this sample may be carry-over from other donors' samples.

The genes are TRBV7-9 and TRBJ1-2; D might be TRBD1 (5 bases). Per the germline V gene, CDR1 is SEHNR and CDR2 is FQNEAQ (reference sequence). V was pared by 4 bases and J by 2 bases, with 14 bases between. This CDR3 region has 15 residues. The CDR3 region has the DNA TGTGCCAGCAGCTGGGGGGACGGATGGAACTATGGCTACACCTTC. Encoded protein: CASSWGDGWNYGYTF.

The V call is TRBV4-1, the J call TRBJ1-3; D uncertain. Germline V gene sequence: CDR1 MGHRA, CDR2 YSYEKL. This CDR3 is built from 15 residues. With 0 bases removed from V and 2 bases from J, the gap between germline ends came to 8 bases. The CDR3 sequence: CASSQDQTPGNTIYF. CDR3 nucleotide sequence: TGCGCCAGCAGCCAAGATCAGACGCCTGGAAACACCATATATTTT.

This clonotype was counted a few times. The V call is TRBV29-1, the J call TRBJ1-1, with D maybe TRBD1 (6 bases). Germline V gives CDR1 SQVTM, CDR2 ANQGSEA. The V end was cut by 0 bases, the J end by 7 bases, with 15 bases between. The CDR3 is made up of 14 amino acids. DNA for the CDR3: TGCAGCGTTGAAGATCGGACGGGACACCGTGAAGCTTTCTTT. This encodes CSVEDRTGHREAFF.

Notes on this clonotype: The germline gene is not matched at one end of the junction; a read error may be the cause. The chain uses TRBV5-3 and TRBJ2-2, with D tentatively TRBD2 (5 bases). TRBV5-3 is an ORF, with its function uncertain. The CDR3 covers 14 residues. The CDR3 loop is CASSLEVPTGELFF. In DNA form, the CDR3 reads TGTGCCAGCAGCTTGGAGGTACCTACCGGGGAGCTGTTTTTT.

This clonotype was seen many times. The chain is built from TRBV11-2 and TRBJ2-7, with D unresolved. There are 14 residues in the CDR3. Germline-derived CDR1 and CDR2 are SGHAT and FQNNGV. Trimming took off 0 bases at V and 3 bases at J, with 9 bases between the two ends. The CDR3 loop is CASSLDDGGYEQYF. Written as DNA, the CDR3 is TGTGCCAGCAGCTTAGATGACGGCGGCTACGAGCAGTACTTC.

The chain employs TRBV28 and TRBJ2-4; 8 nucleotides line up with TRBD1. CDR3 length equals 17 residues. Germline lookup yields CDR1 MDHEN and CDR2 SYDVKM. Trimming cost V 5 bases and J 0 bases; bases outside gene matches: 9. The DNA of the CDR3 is TGTGCCAGCAGTCCCAACGGACAGGGCTTAGCCAAAAACATTCAGTACTTC. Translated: CASSPNGQGLAKNIQYF.

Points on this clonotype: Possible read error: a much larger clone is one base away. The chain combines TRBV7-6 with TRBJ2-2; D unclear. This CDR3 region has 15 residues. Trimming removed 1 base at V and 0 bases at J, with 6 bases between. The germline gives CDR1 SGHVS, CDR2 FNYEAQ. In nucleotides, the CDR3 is TGTGCCAGCAGCTTAGGGATAGCGAACACCGGGGAGCTGTTTTTT. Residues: CASSLGIANTGELFF.

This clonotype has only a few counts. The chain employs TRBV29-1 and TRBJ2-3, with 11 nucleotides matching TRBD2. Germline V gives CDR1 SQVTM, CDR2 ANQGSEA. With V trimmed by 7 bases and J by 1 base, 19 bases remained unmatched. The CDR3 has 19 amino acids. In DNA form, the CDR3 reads TGCAGCGCCAACGGGATAACTAGCGGGGGAATACCTGGCACAGATACGCAGTATTTT. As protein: CSANGITSGGIPGTDTQYF.

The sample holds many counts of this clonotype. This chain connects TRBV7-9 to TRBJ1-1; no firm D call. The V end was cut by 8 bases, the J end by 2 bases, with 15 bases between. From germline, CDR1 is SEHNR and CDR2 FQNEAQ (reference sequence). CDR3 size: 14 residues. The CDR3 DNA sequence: TGTGCCAGCGGTCCCAATCGGGAAAACACTGAAGCTTTCTTT. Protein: CASGPNRENTEAFF.

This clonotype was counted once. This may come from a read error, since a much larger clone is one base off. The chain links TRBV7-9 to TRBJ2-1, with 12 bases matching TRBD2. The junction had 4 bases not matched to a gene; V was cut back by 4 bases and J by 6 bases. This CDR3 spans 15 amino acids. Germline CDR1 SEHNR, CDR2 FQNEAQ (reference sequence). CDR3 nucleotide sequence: TGTGCCAGCAGCTCTAGCGGGGGGGCCGTCAATGAGCAGTTCTTC. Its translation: CASSSSGGAVNEQFF.

In nucleotides, the CDR3 is TGCAGTGCCCGAAGGGCTAGCGGTTACCAAGAGACCCAGTACTTC. Encoded protein: CSARRASGYQETQYF. The chain combines TRBV20-1 with TRBJ2-5; 7 bases are a match to TRBD2. The CDR3 consists of 15 residues. V lost 6 bases to trimming and J lost 0 bases; unmatched junction nucleotides: 10. Germline lookup yields CDR1 DFQATT and CDR2 SNEGSKA (reference sequence).

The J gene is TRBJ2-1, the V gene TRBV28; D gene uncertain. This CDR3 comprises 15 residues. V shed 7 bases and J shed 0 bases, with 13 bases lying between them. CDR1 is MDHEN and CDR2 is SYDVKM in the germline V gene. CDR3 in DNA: TGTGCCAGCAAATCCTACCCCAGCTCCTACAATGAGCAGTTCTTC. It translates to CASKSYPSSYNEQFF.

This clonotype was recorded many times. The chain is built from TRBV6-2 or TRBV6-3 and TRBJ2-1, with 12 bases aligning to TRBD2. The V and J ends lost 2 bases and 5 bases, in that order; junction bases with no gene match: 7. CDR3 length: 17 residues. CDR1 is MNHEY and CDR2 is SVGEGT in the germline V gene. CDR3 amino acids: CASSYGRTSGAHNEQFF. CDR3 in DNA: TGTGCCAGCAGTTACGGGCGGACTAGCGGGGCACACAATGAGCAGTTCTTC.

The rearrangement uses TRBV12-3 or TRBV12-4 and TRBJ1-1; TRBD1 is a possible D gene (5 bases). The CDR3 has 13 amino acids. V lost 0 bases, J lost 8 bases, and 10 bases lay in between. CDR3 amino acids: CASSLAWGGEAFF. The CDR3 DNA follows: TGTGCCAGCAGTTTAGCGTGGGGGGGGGAAGCTTTCTTT.

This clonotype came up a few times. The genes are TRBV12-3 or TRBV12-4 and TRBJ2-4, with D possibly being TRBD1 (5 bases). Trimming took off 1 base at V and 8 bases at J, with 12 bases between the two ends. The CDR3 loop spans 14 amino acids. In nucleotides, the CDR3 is TGTGCCAGCAGTTTAGGGATGGGGCTGGACATTCAGTACTTC. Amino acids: CASSLGMGLDIQYF.

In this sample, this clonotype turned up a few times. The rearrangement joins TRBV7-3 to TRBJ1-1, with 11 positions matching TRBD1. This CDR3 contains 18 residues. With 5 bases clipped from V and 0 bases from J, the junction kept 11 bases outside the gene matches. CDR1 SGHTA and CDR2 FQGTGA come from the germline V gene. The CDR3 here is CASSPMGTGGLVNTEAFF. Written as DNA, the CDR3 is TGTGCCAGCAGCCCGATGGGGACAGGGGGGTTGGTGAACACTGAAGCTTTCTTT.

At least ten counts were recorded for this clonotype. CDR3 sequence (DNA): TGTGCCAGCAGCTTATATCCCAGCGGGGGGCCCTACGAGCAGTACTTC. This codes for CASSLYPSGGPYEQYF. The V gene is TRBV7-2, the J gene TRBJ2-7; 9 bases fit TRBD2. The CDR3 is 16 residues long. With 2 bases clipped from V and 2 bases from J, the junction kept 7 bases outside the gene matches. From germline, CDR1 is SGHTA and CDR2 FQGNSA.

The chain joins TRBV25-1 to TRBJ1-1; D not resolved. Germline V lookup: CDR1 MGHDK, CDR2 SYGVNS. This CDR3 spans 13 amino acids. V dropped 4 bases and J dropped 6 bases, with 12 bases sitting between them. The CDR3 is CASSGPGAPEAFF. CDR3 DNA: TGTGCCAGCAGTGGCCCGGGAGCACCTGAAGCTTTCTTT.